Described below is a single T cell receptor beta chain sequence and its context. This sample was included in a study of cytomegalovirus exposure and HLA in healthy donors. Germline CDR1 and CDR2: SEHNR and FQNEAQ (reference sequence). Trimming removed 5 bases at V and 1 base at J, with 17 bases between. This CDR3 comprises 16 residues. The PCR employed 60 Vbeta primers together with 13 Jbeta primers. Assay used: immunoSEQ multiplex PCR; TCRdb lists only in-frame clones, some missing. The sample holds about 170,000 clones. Material for sequencing was PBMCs. The clonotype comes from a woman aged 18-29 years in good health and CMV-seropositive. V usage is TRBV7-9 and J usage is TRBJ1-1, with D tentatively TRBD1 (5 bases). The CDR3 coding sequence is TGTGCCAGCAGCAAGCGGGGGGAGGGAAGGAACACTGAAGCTTTCTTT. This gives the protein CASSKRGEGRNTEAFF.